Listed below are T cell receptor beta chains from one sample, sequenced in a study of T cell responses to AZD1222 COVID-19 vaccine. Some clones are missing from TCRdb's copy, which holds only in-frame ones; the method was immunoSEQ multiplex PCR. Among 150,000 to 200,000 clones listed, roughly 87% were seen once. The source was peripheral blood, collected on day 0 of AZD1222 vaccination. The receptor set was obtained from an adult in good health. Both conserved end residues are part of each CDR3. A D gene is named only where the DNA matches it firmly. The size field is filled for only some rows; it gives once, few, many or a size class.

D gene: .; V gene: TRBV29-1; J gene: TRBJ2-1; clone size: .; CDR3 DNA: TGCAGCGTTGGGCCAGACGCTGAGCAGTTCTTC; CDR3 protein: CSVGPDAEQFF
D gene: .; V gene: TRBV5-4; J gene: TRBJ2-7; clone size: .; CDR3 DNA: TGTGCCAGCAGCCCCTGGCAGGGGCGGGACGAGCAGTACTTC; CDR3 protein: CASSPWQGRDEQYF
D gene: TRBD2; V gene: TRBV19; J gene: TRBJ2-7; clone size: .; CDR3 DNA: TGTGCCAGTAGGACACTAGCGGGAGATGGGGAGCAGTACTTC; CDR3 protein: CASRTLAGDGEQYF
D gene: TRBD1; V gene: TRBV19; J gene: TRBJ2-3; clone size: .; CDR3 DNA: TGTGCCAGGACAAAGGGCCCCGGACAGGGTACAGATACGCAGTATTTT; CDR3 protein: CARTKGPGQGTDTQYF
D gene: .; V gene: TRBV5-6; J gene: TRBJ2-3; clone size: .; CDR3 DNA: TGTGCCAGCAGCTCCCCGGATGCAGATACGCAGTATTTT; CDR3 protein: CASSSPDADTQYF
D gene: .; V gene: TRBV5-4; J gene: TRBJ2-1; clone size: few; CDR3 DNA: TGTGCCAGCAGCTTACGGAGCTCCTACAATGAGCAGTTCTTC; CDR3 protein: CASSLRSSYNEQFF
D gene: .; V gene: TRBV19; J gene: TRBJ1-2; clone size: .; CDR3 DNA: TGTGCCAGTATCTCCAGGGAGAGGGGCTACACCTTC; CDR3 protein: CASISRERGYTF
D gene: .; V gene: TRBV19; J gene: TRBJ2-7; clone size: few; CDR3 DNA: TGTGCCAGTAGTCCTAGGACAGTCTACGAGCAGTACTTC; CDR3 protein: CASSPRTVYEQYF
D gene: TRBD1; V gene: TRBV4-1; J gene: TRBJ2-7; clone size: .; CDR3 DNA: TGCGCCAGCAGCCGTGGAGTACAGGGGCCTACCACCTACGAGCAGTACTTC; CDR3 protein: CASSRGVQGPTTYEQYF
D gene: .; V gene: TRBV19; J gene: TRBJ2-3; clone size: .; CDR3 DNA: TGTGCCAGTGGGGTAGGCACAGATACGCAGTATTTT; CDR3 protein: CASGVGTDTQYF
D gene: .; V gene: TRBV27; J gene: TRBJ2-3; clone size: .; CDR3 DNA: TGTGCCAGCAGTTTGCAGGCCCCCACAGATACGCAGTATTTT; CDR3 protein: CASSLQAPTDTQYF
D gene: .; V gene: TRBV27; J gene: TRBJ2-4; clone size: .; CDR3 DNA: TGTGCCAGCCTCATAGCAGGGGAACTAGCCAAAAACATTCAGTACTTC; CDR3 protein: CASLIAGELAKNIQYF
D gene: TRBD1; V gene: TRBV5-1; J gene: TRBJ1-2; clone size: .; CDR3 DNA: TGCGCCAGCAGCCTGGACAGGGACGATGGCTACACCTTC; CDR3 protein: CASSLDRDDGYTF
D gene: .; V gene: TRBV5-1; J gene: TRBJ2-3; clone size: few; CDR3 DNA: TGCGCCAGCCGGTGGGCTAGCCGTGGAGATACGCAGTATTTT; CDR3 protein: CASRWASRGDTQYF
D gene: TRBD2; V gene: TRBV11-2; J gene: TRBJ2-1; clone size: .; CDR3 DNA: TGTGCCAGCAGCTCGTTAACCGGGACTAGCGGGAGTCGGAATGAGCAGTTCTTC; CDR3 protein: CASSSLTGTSGSRNEQFF
D gene: .; V gene: TRBV5-4; J gene: TRBJ1-2; clone size: .; CDR3 DNA: TGTGCCAGCAGCCGCCTAGGGGCTCGGAGTGGCTACACCTTC; CDR3 protein: CASSRLGARSGYTF
D gene: .; V gene: TRBV7-8; J gene: TRBJ2-1; clone size: .; CDR3 DNA: TGTGCCAGCAGCTCCGGGACAGGGGCTTCAGCGGGAGGTTCCTACAATGAGCAGTTCTTC; CDR3 protein: CASSSGTGASAGGSYNEQFF
D gene: TRBD2; V gene: TRBV11-3; J gene: TRBJ2-1; clone size: .; CDR3 DNA: TGTGCCAGCAGCCTCGGGACTAGCGGGAGCTCCTACAATGAGCAGTTCTTC; CDR3 protein: CASSLGTSGSSYNEQFF
D gene: .; V gene: TRBV5-1; J gene: TRBJ2-7; clone size: .; CDR3 DNA: TGCGCCAGCAGCCGGGGGGGACAGAGATCCTACGAGCAGTACTTC; CDR3 protein: CASSRGGQRSYEQYF
D gene: .; V gene: TRBV5-1; J gene: TRBJ1-2; clone size: .; CDR3 DNA: TGCGCCAGCAGACCTTCCGGGACCTCGATTTATGGCTACACCTTC; CDR3 protein: CASRPSGTSIYGYTF
D gene: .; V gene: TRBV27; J gene: TRBJ2-7; clone size: few; CDR3 DNA: TGTGCCAGCAGTTCACCGGGACAGGCCGCTAGCGGGGATCCCTACGAGCAGTACTTC; CDR3 protein: CASSSPGQAASGDPYEQYF
D gene: .; V gene: TRBV2; J gene: TRBJ1-6; clone size: .; CDR3 DNA: TGTGCCAGCAGTGATTGGGATAAAATTCAATCCCTCCACTTT; CDR3 protein: CASSDWDKIQSLHF
D gene: TRBD1; V gene: TRBV9; J gene: TRBJ2-7; clone size: once; CDR3 DNA: TGTGCCAGCAGCGTAGGACAGGGACACTACGAGCAGTACTTC; CDR3 protein: CASSVGQGHYEQYF
D gene: TRBD1; V gene: TRBV27; J gene: TRBJ1-2; clone size: few; CDR3 DNA: TGTGCCAGCAGTTTAACCTACAGGGGTGGTGGCTACACCTTC; CDR3 protein: CASSLTYRGGGYTF
D gene: .; V gene: TRBV6-5; J gene: TRBJ1-1; clone size: .; CDR3 DNA: TGTGCCAGCAGTTCTCACCTATCAGTGAACACTGAAGCTTTCTTT; CDR3 protein: CASSSHLSVNTEAFF
D gene: .; V gene: TRBV4-2; J gene: TRBJ2-7; clone size: .; CDR3 DNA: TGTGCCAGCAGCCAAGAAACAGGCGGAAGCTCCTACGAGCAGTACTTC; CDR3 protein: CASSQETGGSSYEQYF
D gene: .; V gene: TRBV18; J gene: TRBJ2-7; clone size: .; CDR3 DNA: TGTGCCAGCTCACCGCCCGGGGGCGCGGAAGAGCAGTACTTC; CDR3 protein: CASSPPGGAEEQYF
D gene: .; V gene: TRBV11-2; J gene: TRBJ1-5; clone size: .; CDR3 DNA: TGTGCCAGCAGCGAGGGGTCTACAGGGAATCAGCCCCAGCATTTT; CDR3 protein: CASSEGSTGNQPQHF
D gene: TRBD1; V gene: TRBV5-1; J gene: TRBJ2-7; clone size: once; CDR3 DNA: TGCGCCAGCAGCTGGGAACGACAGGGTCGCTACGAGCAGTACTTC; CDR3 protein: CASSWERQGRYEQYF
D gene: .; V gene: TRBV27; J gene: TRBJ2-6; clone size: .; CDR3 DNA: TGTGCCAGCAGTTTATCCATTTCTGGGGCCAACGTCCTGACTTTC; CDR3 protein: CASSLSISGANVLTF
D gene: .; V gene: TRBV29-1; J gene: TRBJ1-1; clone size: few; CDR3 DNA: TGCAGCGTTGATATCGGGTTTACTGAAGCTTTCTTT; CDR3 protein: CSVDIGFTEAFF